This T cell receptor beta chain came from a study of blood T cell repertoires in COVID-19. The CDR3 totals 13 residues. V gave up 2 bases and J gave up 2 bases, with 6 bases separating them. Germline V gives CDR1 MNHEY, CDR2 SMNVEV (reference sequence). The repertoire was sequenced with immunoSEQ multiplex PCR; TCRdb's copy has only in-frame clones and lacks some. The sample has about 190,000 clones; around 80% are singletons. The chain carries TRBV27 and TRBJ1-2; tentatively, D is TRBD1 (5 bases). The TCR was taken from a man aged 55-75 years with acute or convalescent COVID-19. Sequencing was done on a sample of peripheral blood. The CDR3 sequence: CASSLAGNYGYTF. For the CDR3, the DNA is TGTGCCAGCAGTTTAGCAGGGAACTATGGCTACACCTTC.